A selection of T cell receptor beta chains follows, all from one sample in a study of blood T cells in healthy people across ages. One entry per CDR3 protein, called by TCRdb with MiXCR from the 5' RACE reads. The repertoire holds over 1,500,000 distinct CDR3 sequences, with 49% as singletons. Specimen: blood. Source of these receptors: a woman aged 40-49 years in good health. Each CDR3 is given with its conserved first and last residue. A D gene is named only where the DNA matches it firmly. Not every row has a clone size; where given, it reads once, few, many or a size class.

j_gene | d_gene | abundance | v_gene | CDR3aa | CDR3nt
TRBJ2-7 | TRBD2 | - | TRBV7-3 | CASSRTSGIGEQYF | TGTGCCAGCAGCCGGACTAGCGGGATCGGCGAGCAGTACTTC
TRBJ2-4 | - | - | TRBV6-6 | CASTRAGDIQYF | TGTGCCAGCACGAGGGCTGGGGACATTCAGTACTTC
TRBJ1-1 | - | - | TRBV4-3 | CASSQDYRANTEAFF | TGCGCCAGCAGCCAAGATTACAGGGCGAACACTGAAGCTTTCTTT
TRBJ1-6 | - | - | TRBV11-2 | CASLQSYNSPLHF | TGTGCCAGCCTACAGAGCTATAATTCACCCCTCCACTTT
TRBJ2-3 | - | few | TRBV5-1 | CASSPDSGFDTQYF | TGCGCCAGCAGCCCGGACTCCGGGTTTGATACGCAGTATTTT
TRBJ2-1 | TRBD1 | - | TRBV29-1 | CSVRDSQETQFF | TGCAGCGTTCGGGACAGCCAAGAGACCCAGTTCTTC
TRBJ2-1 | TRBD1 | - | TRBV2 | CASRDGTGGIDEQFF | TGTGCCAGCAGAGACGGGACAGGGGGTATCGATGAGCAGTTCTTC
TRBJ2-7 | TRBD1 | few | TRBV18 | CASSPDRDSNEQYF | TGTGCCAGCTCACCGGATAGGGACAGTAACGAGCAGTACTTC
TRBJ1-6 | TRBD1 | - | TRBV5-1 | CASSSQPQGTGRNSPLHF | TGCGCCAGCAGTTCACAACCACAGGGGACTGGCCGGAATTCACCTCTCCACTTT
TRBJ2-1 | TRBD2 | - | TRBV27 | CASSSISAGGSNNEQFF | TGTGCCAGCAGTTCCATATCAGCGGGGGGATCCAACAATGAGCAGTTCTTC
TRBJ2-5 | TRBD2 | - | TRBV6-2/TRBV6-3 | CASSIPTSGGHYNEQYF | TGTGCCAGCAGTATCCCGACTAGCGGGGGGCATTACAATGAGCAGTACTTC
TRBJ2-1 | - | few | TRBV20-1 | CSADNQGGGDYNEQFF | TGCAGTGCCGATAATCAGGGGGGAGGGGACTACAATGAGCAGTTCTTC
TRBJ2-1 | - | - | TRBV7-2 | CASSLATALRTDEQFF | TGTGCCAGCAGCTTAGCAACAGCCCTCAGAACGGATGAGCAGTTCTTC
TRBJ1-5 | TRBD1 | - | TRBV4-2 | CASSQAGTESNQPQHF | TGTGCCAGCAGCCAAGCCGGGACAGAGAGCAATCAGCCCCAGCATTTT
TRBJ2-7 | - | few | TRBV9 | CASSPRQVSYEQYF | TGTGCCAGCAGCCCCCGACAGGTTTCCTACGAGCAGTACTTC
TRBJ1-2 | TRBD1 | few | TRBV9 | CASSGQGANGYTF | TGTGCCAGCAGCGGACAGGGGGCGAATGGCTACACCTTC
TRBJ2-5 | - | - | TRBV20-1 | CSARDPLVPEKETQYF | TGCAGTGCTAGAGACCCCCTTGTGCCGGAGAAAGAGACCCAGTACTTC
TRBJ2-1 | - | few | TRBV12-3/TRBV12-4 | CASEGSPYHNEQFF | TGTGCCAGCGAAGGCAGCCCTTACCACAATGAGCAGTTCTTC
TRBJ2-3 | - | - | TRBV12-3/TRBV12-4 | CASSPTGVDTQYF | TGTGCCAGCAGTCCCACTGGAGTGGATACGCAGTATTTT
TRBJ2-3 | TRBD2 | - | TRBV4-3 | CASSRRVGLAGGDTQYF | TGCGCCAGCAGCCGACGCGTCGGGCTAGCGGGGGGTGATACGCAGTATTTT
TRBJ2-7 | - | - | TRBV27 | CASSLQGRDGSYEQYF | TGTGCCAGCAGTTTACAGGGGCGGGACGGCTCCTACGAGCAGTACTTC
TRBJ1-2 | - | - | TRBV7-9 | CASSPTQWGAYGYTF | TGTGCCAGCAGCCCAACTCAGTGGGGGGCGTATGGCTACACCTTC
TRBJ1-5 | - | - | TRBV12-3/TRBV12-4 | CASRGEDNQPQHF | TGTGCCAGCAGAGGCGAGGATAATCAGCCCCAACATTTT
TRBJ2-3 | TRBD1 | few | TRBV7-3 | CASSPTALRGLGENDTQYF | TGTGCCAGCAGCCCTACCGCCCTCAGGGGGCTGGGGGAGAATGATACGCAGTATTTT
TRBJ2-4 | TRBD1 | - | TRBV5-4 | CASSKDRVVNIQYF | TGTGCCAGCAGTAAGGACAGGGTTGTAAACATTCAGTACTTC
TRBJ2-1 | - | few | TRBV29-1 | CSVESQAGWGQFF | TGCAGCGTTGAATCCCAGGCAGGGTGGGGGCAGTTCTTC
TRBJ2-5 | TRBD2 | many | TRBV7-9 | CASSTGTSGETQYF | TGTGCCAGCAGCACCGGGACTAGCGGAGAGACCCAGTACTTC
TRBJ2-1 | - | - | TRBV24-1 | CATSDVSQGGDEQFF | TGTGCCACCAGTGATGTAAGCCAGGGCGGGGATGAGCAGTTCTTC
TRBJ2-1 | TRBD1 | - | TRBV11-2 | CASSLVGQQETQFF | TGTGCCAGCAGCTTAGTGGGACAGCAAGAGACCCAGTTCTTC
TRBJ2-7 | TRBD2 | few | TRBV29-1 | CSAGGAGATYEQYF | TGCAGCGCGGGGGGGGCAGGGGCCACCTACGAGCAGTACTTC
TRBJ1-5 | - | - | TRBV2 | CASGRTDSNQPQHF | TGTGCCAGCGGTAGAACAGATAGCAATCAGCCCCAGCATTTT
TRBJ2-3 | - | few | TRBV6-5 | CASSYPGASTDTQYF | TGTGCCAGCAGTTACCCGGGGGCTAGCACAGATACGCAGTATTTT
TRBJ2-2 | - | many | TRBV9 | CASTPFETGELFF | TGTGCCAGCACTCCTTTTGAGACCGGGGAGCTGTTTTTT
TRBJ1-2 | - | - | TRBV20-1 | CSARDQGRYYGYTF | TGCAGTGCTAGAGATCAGGGAAGGTACTATGGCTACACCTTC
TRBJ2-1 | - | - | TRBV4-2 | CASSQTTYNEQFF | TGTGCCAGCAGCCAAACAACCTACAATGAGCAGTTCTTC
TRBJ2-7 | TRBD1 | - | TRBV2 | CASSEQTGFLPYEQYF | TGTGCCAGCAGTGAACAGACAGGGTTTCTCCCCTACGAGCAGTACTTC
TRBJ2-7 | TRBD2 | few | TRBV20-1 | CSGGASYEQYF | TGCAGCGGGGGGGCGTCCTACGAGCAGTACTTC
TRBJ1-2 | TRBD1 | - | TRBV29-1 | CSGGDREGYGYTF | TGCAGCGGGGGGGACAGGGAGGGTTATGGCTACACCTTC
TRBJ2-3 | - | - | TRBV20-1 | CSARDYEEPRDTDTQYF | TGCAGTGCTAGAGATTATGAGGAACCCAGGGACACAGATACGCAGTATTTT
TRBJ2-7 | - | - | TRBV4-3 | CASSQDRRSSYEQYF | TGCGCCAGCAGCCAAGACCGGCGGAGCTCCTACGAGCAGTACTTC
TRBJ2-5 | - | many | TRBV5-1 | CASSSRAGQYRETQYF | TGCGCCAGCAGCTCTAGGGCCGGACAGTATCGGGAGACCCAGTACTTC
TRBJ2-3 | TRBD2 | few | TRBV7-9 | CASSLDYRGADTQYF | TGTGCCAGCAGCTTAGATTATCGGGGGGCAGATACGCAGTATTTT
TRBJ2-7 | TRBD1 | - | TRBV4-3 | CASSQDAGGPYEQYF | TGCGCCAGCAGCCAAGACGCAGGGGGACCGTACGAGCAGTACTTC
TRBJ2-7 | - | - | TRBV9 | CASSAGGTLDWYEQYF | TGTGCCAGCAGCGCGGGCGGGACTCTTGATTGGTACGAGCAGTACTTC
TRBJ2-5 | - | few | TRBV6-6 | CASSYPKGLLPETQYF | TGTGCCAGCAGTTACCCCAAGGGACTCCTTCCGGAGACCCAGTACTTC
TRBJ2-1 | - | once | TRBV5-1 | CASSLAGTDGGLFF | TGCGCCAGCAGCTTGGCCGGGACGGATGGTGGACTGTTCTTC
TRBJ2-4 | - | few | TRBV25-1 | CASRGLRNIQYF | TGTGCCAGCAGGGGGCTTCGGAACATTCAGTACTTC
TRBJ2-3 | - | few | TRBV4-2 | CASSQTDLASDTQYF | TGTGCCAGCAGCCAAACAGACCTAGCCTCAGATACGCAGTATTTT
TRBJ2-7 | - | - | TRBV4-1 | CASRASFEGSYEQYF | TGCGCCAGCCGTGCGAGTTTCGAGGGCTCCTACGAGCAGTACTTC
TRBJ2-7 | - | - | TRBV29-1 | CSAGTSSNEQYF | TGCAGCGCGGGGACCTCCTCGAACGAGCAGTACTTC
TRBJ2-7 | - | - | TRBV3-1 | CASSQSADHEQYF | TGTGCCAGCAGCCAATCCGCTGATCACGAGCAGTACTTC
TRBJ2-5 | - | few | TRBV7-2 | CASSLGAGGLQETQYF | TGTGCCAGCAGCTTAGGGGCTGGGGGGCTTCAAGAGACCCAGTACTTC
TRBJ1-5 | TRBD1 | - | TRBV5-8 | CASSGGTGGNQPQHF | TGTGCCAGCAGCGGGGGAACAGGGGGCAATCAGCCCCAGCATTTT
TRBJ2-1 | TRBD2 | few | TRBV6-1 | CASSAEAGGQGEQFF | TGTGCCAGCAGTGCCGAAGCGGGGGGGCAGGGTGAGCAGTTCTTC